This TCR beta chain was observed in a study of T cell changes during pregnancy in multiple sclerosis. Profiling relied on immunoSEQ multiplex PCR, and the TCRdb table lists in-frame clones only, not all of them. Of about 34,000 clones in the sample, 75% to 95% were seen once. After removal of 3 bases from V and 7 bases from J, the junction contained 12 bases not matched to a gene. CDR3 size: 15 residues. CDR1 and CDR2 from the germline V gene are SGHRS and YFSETQ. This sample comprised CD8+ T cells from peripheral blood mononuclear cells, obtained before pregnancy. The chain has TRBV5-1 and TRBJ2-7, with 8 nucleotides matching TRBD1. This receptor was identified in a female donor with multiple sclerosis, enrolled in a pregnancy study. The CDR3 DNA is TGCGCCAGCAGCTCCGAGAACAGGGGGTTAGGTGAGCAGTACTTC. Translating gives CASSSENRGLGEQYF.